The T cell receptor (beta chain) under discussion was sequenced for a study of T-cell reconstitution after alpha-beta-depleted transplantation in children. Unique molecular identifiers were used in preparing the TCRbeta library. TCRdb used MiXCR to reprocess the PCR reads, holding one entry per CDR3 protein. The data hold approximately 110,000 distinct CDR3 sequences, with roughly 23% observed a single time. Germline V gene data show CDR1 as SQVTM and CDR2 as ANQGSEA. The V segment lost 7 bases and the J segment 6 bases; nucleotides outside the gene matches: 11. The CDR3 spans 13 residues. Notes on the study in general: At the one-year point after transplant, T-cell counts and TCRbeta diversity were found to come mostly from T cells that had been newly produced. At around two months after transplant, the alpha-beta T cells were reportedly derived from several hundred expanded clones that came from non-depleted graft cells.

This clonotype was recorded at least ten times. Antigen: not known. This chain joins TRBV29-1 and TRBJ2-7; 8 nucleotides align to TRBD1. The material was PBMCs, mostly from graft donor cells, obtained 180 days after TCRalphabeta/CD19-depleted stem cell transplant. The source of this sequence is a male patient between 2 and 10 years old who had a stem cell transplant for chronic granulomatous disease, so the T cells may come from the graft donor. The CDR3 protein is CSANTGGWGEQYF. DNA of the CDR3: TGCAGCGCTAATACAGGGGGATGGGGCGAGCAGTACTTC.